A single sample gave rise to the 20 T cell receptor beta chains below, sequenced in a study of identical twins. A single record per CDR3 protein comes from TCRdb applying MiXCR to the 5' RACE reads. Of around 680,000 distinct CDR3 sequences in the sample, 8.6% were seen once. These sequences were also reported in another study, on yellow fever vaccine responses in identical twins.

The sequencing sample was made of PBMCs. The receptors here all came from a woman aged 18-35 years in good health.

In this sample, this clonotype turned up a few times. The chain combines TRBV7-8 with TRBJ2-7; 10 bases map to TRBD2. Germline-derived CDR1 and CDR2 are SGHVS and FQNEAQ. Trimming at V came to 4 bases and at J to 2 bases, leaving 5 bases not matched to a gene. CDR3 length equals 15 residues. CDR3 in DNA: TGTGCCAGCAGCTATACTAGCGGGGACCCCTACGAGCAGTACTTC. Its translation: CASSYTSGDPYEQYF. Variable domain in full (rest from reference TRBV7-8 and TRBJ2-7): GAGVSQSPRYKVAKRGQDVALRCDPISGHVSLFWYQQALGQGPEFLTYFQNEAQLDKSGLPSDRFFAERPEGSVSTLKIQRTQQEDSAVYLCASSYTSGDPYEQYFGPGTRLTVT.

This clonotype was counted at least ten times. The chain recombines TRBV20-1 with TRBJ2-5, with TRBD1 identical over 8 bases. CDR3 length equals 13 residues. The trim removed 5 bases at V and 2 bases at J, leaving 4 bases unmatched. Germline CDR1 DFQATT, CDR2 SNEGSKA (reference sequence). The CDR3 sequence: CSAAGTGQETQYF. Written as DNA, the CDR3 is TGCAGTGCTGCCGGGACAGGACAAGAGACCCAGTACTTC.

Ten or more counts support this clonotype. The V call is TRBV20-1, the J call TRBJ2-7; D is undetermined. This CDR3 is 13 amino acids long. With 0 bases removed from V and 5 bases from J, the gap between germline ends came to 11 bases. CDR1 and CDR2 from the germline V gene are DFQATT and SNEGSKA (reference sequence). For the CDR3, the DNA is TGCAGTGCTAGAGAACTTCTAACGGACGAGCAGTACTTC. This gives the protein CSARELLTDEQYF.

This clonotype was counted between two and nine times. The V call is TRBV6-2 or TRBV6-3, the J call TRBJ2-7, with 13 bases lining up with TRBD2. The V and J ends lost 2 bases and 3 bases, in that order; junction bases with no gene match: 4. Germline V gene data show CDR1 as MNHEY and CDR2 as SVGEGT. The CDR3 length is 16 residues. CDR3 loop: CASSYGLAGDFYEQYF. In nucleotides, the CDR3 is TGTGCCAGCAGTTACGGACTAGCGGGAGATTTCTACGAGCAGTACTTC.

The chain carries TRBV6-1 and TRBJ2-2; D may correspond to TRBD1 or TRBD2 (5 bases each). Trimming pared 3 bases from V and 5 bases from J, leaving 10 bases between. CDR1 and CDR2 (germline): MNHNS, SASEGT. CDR3 length: 14 residues. The CDR3 region has the DNA TGTGCCAGCAGTGATGGGGGTTGGACCGGGGAGCTGTTTTTT. It translates to CASSDGGWTGELFF.

This clonotype was observed a few times. V gene TRBV7-9 combines with J gene TRBJ2-1; D unresolved. Per germline, CDR1 SEHNR and CDR2 FQNEAQ (reference sequence). V lost 1 base and J 5 bases, leaving 15 bases between the germline ends. CDR3 length: 16 amino acids. CDR3 nucleotide sequence: TGTGCCAGCAGCTTAGACGCCGCAAACCGGGACAATGAGCAGTTCTTC. Translating gives CASSLDAANRDNEQFF.

This clonotype was observed at least ten times. The gene calls are TRBV5-1 and TRBJ1-3; D remains unclear. The V gene lost 1 base and the J gene lost 2 bases, with 7 bases spanning the gap. The CDR3 consists of 14 residues. The germline CDR1 and CDR2 sequences are SGHRS and YFSETQ. CDR3 protein: CASSLTETGNTIYF. The CDR3 coding sequence is TGCGCCAGCAGCTTGACCGAGACTGGAAACACCATATATTTT. Full variable domain (rest looked up from reference TRBV5-1 and TRBJ1-3): KAGVTQTPRYLIKTRGQQVTLSCSPISGHRSVSWYQQTPGQGLQFLFEYFSETQRNKGNFPGRFSGRQFSNSRSEMNVSTLELGDSALYLCASSLTETGNTIYFGEGSWLTVV.

This clonotype has only a few counts. The chain combines TRBV7-9 with TRBJ2-2, with 7 nucleotides matching TRBD1. The ends lost 5 bases at V and 3 bases at J; junction bases unmatched: 3. The CDR3 has 14 residues. Germline V gene data show CDR1 as SEHNR and CDR2 as FQNEAQ (reference sequence). The CDR3 here is CASSPGQYTGELFF. CDR3 nucleotides: TGTGCCAGCAGCCCGGGACAGTACACCGGGGAGCTGTTTTTT.

The genes are TRBV6-1 and TRBJ1-6; 10 bases align to TRBD1. This CDR3 is built from 15 residues. V was pared by 4 bases and J by 10 bases, with 7 bases of the junction left unmatched. CDR1 and CDR2 from the germline V gene are MNHNS and SASEGT. CDR3 sequence: CASSVAGTGVSPLHF. The CDR3 coding sequence is TGTGCCAGCAGTGTCGCCGGGACAGGGGTGTCACCCCTCCACTTT.

This clonotype was detected only a few times. The chain uses TRBV5-1 and TRBJ1-6; TRBD1 is a possible D gene (5 bases). Trimming took off 0 bases at V and 10 bases at J, with 14 bases between the two ends. CDR1 is SGHRS, CDR2 YFSETQ, per germline. The CDR3 contains 15 residues. CDR3: CASSLDTGTGSPLHF. The CDR3, as DNA: TGCGCCAGCAGCTTGGACACAGGTACGGGATCACCCCTCCACTTT.

This chain links TRBV10-3 with TRBJ2-7; D uncertain. This CDR3 contains 13 residues. Germline-derived CDR1 and CDR2 are ENHRY and SYGVKD. Deletions cut 4 bases from V and 2 bases from J, with 9 bases between. CDR3 sequence reads: CAISATAPYEQYF. DNA of the CDR3: TGTGCCATCAGTGCGACGGCCCCCTACGAGCAGTACTTC.

This clonotype was counted between two and nine times. J is TRBJ2-3 and V is TRBV12-3 or TRBV12-4; D unresolved. Trimming removed 5 bases from V and 4 bases from J, with 13 bases in between. This CDR3 spans 14 amino acids. CDR3 nucleotides: TGTGCCAGCAGTATGTCAGGTGGACCAGATACGCAGTATTTT. Translating gives CASSMSGGPDTQYF.

This clonotype showed up many times. This sequence joins TRBV29-1 and TRBJ1-5, with 12 bases aligning to TRBD1. In germline, CDR1 is SQVTM, CDR2 ANQGSEA. Trimming removed 6 bases from V and 7 bases from J; junction bases left unmatched: 7. CDR3 length equals 14 residues. The CDR3 protein is CSVGTGGSPQPQHF. CDR3 bases: TGCAGCGTGGGGACAGGGGGCTCCCCCCAGCCCCAGCATTTT.

This chain connects TRBV4-2 to TRBJ2-2, with 7 bases fitting TRBD1. The CDR3 extends over 15 amino acids. In germline, CDR1 is LGHNA, CDR2 YNFKEQ. V lost 1 base to trimming and J lost 4 bases; unmatched junction nucleotides: 3. CDR3 DNA sequence: TGTGCCAGCAGCCAAGGACAGGGTAGCACCGGGGAGCTGTTTTTT. It is translated as CASSQGQGSTGELFF.

The chain is built from TRBV11-1 and TRBJ2-7; no reliable D call. V gave up 1 base and J gave up 5 bases, with 6 bases separating them. There are 12 residues in the CDR3. Per the germline V gene, CDR1 is SGHAT and CDR2 is FQDESV (reference sequence). The CDR3 sequence is CASSLGPHEQYF. The CDR3 coding sequence is TGTGCCAGCAGCTTAGGTCCTCACGAGCAGTACTTC.

This clonotype showed up just once. The chain employs TRBV11-2 and TRBJ2-3, with 9 bases identical to TRBD1. CDR1 and CDR2 (germline): SGHAT, FQNNGV. The V segment lost 5 bases and the J segment 7 bases; nucleotides outside the gene matches: 7. This CDR3 is built from 14 residues. The CDR3 loop reads CASSPDRGRNTQYF. CDR3 sequence (DNA): TGTGCCAGCAGCCCGGACAGGGGACGAAATACGCAGTATTTT.

This clonotype has just a few counts. The chain links TRBV20-1 to TRBJ2-6; 9 nucleotides match TRBD2. The length of the CDR3 is 18 residues. Trimming at V came to 4 bases and at J to 0 bases, leaving 10 bases not matched to a gene. Germline values: CDR1 DFQATT, CDR2 SNEGSKA (reference sequence). The CDR3 coding sequence is TGCAGTGCTAAACCCCAACTAGCGGGTCTCTCTGGGGCCAACGTCCTGACTTTC. Encoded protein: CSAKPQLAGLSGANVLTF.

This clonotype occurred many times. The chain carries TRBV10-3 and TRBJ2-7; D remains ambiguous. V was pared by 2 bases and J by 2 bases, with 16 bases between. Germline V gives CDR1 ENHRY, CDR2 SYGVKD. The CDR3 is 16 amino acids. The CDR3 reads CAISENGPFSPYEQYF. CDR3 DNA sequence: TGTGCCATCAGTGAGAATGGGCCGTTTAGTCCCTACGAGCAGTACTTC.

This clonotype was counted ten times or more. The V call is TRBV4-2, the J call TRBJ2-7; tentative D call: TRBD1 (9 bases). Trimming removed 0 bases from V and 3 bases from J, with 21 bases in between. This CDR3 contains 18 residues. CDR1 and CDR2 (germline): LGHNA, YNFKEQ. CDR3 in amino acids: CASSQDSGGLDRGYEQYF. The CDR3 DNA reads as TGTGCCAGCAGCCAAGATTCGGGGGGGTTGGACAGGGGCTACGAGCAGTACTTC.

In this sample, this clonotype turned up many times. The chain has TRBV9 and TRBJ2-5, with D unclear. Trimming shortened V by 3 bases and J by 6 bases, and 12 bases separated the two germline ends. From germline, CDR1 is SGDLS and CDR2 YYNGEE. The CDR3 spans 13 residues. As DNA, the CDR3 is TGTGCCAGCAGCGGGAATGGAATCAAGACCCAGTACTTC. Translated: CASSGNGIKTQYF. The variable domain in full, with the rest retrieved from reference TRBV9 and TRBJ2-5, is DSGVTQTPKHLITATGQRVTLRCSPRSGDLSVYWYQQSLDQGLQFLIQYYNGEERAKGNILERFSAQQFPDLHSELNLSSLELGDSALYFCASSGNGIKTQYFGPGTRLLVL.